This T cell receptor beta chain is from a study of cytomegalovirus exposure and HLA in healthy donors (dated 2017 in TCRdb). For the wider study: According to a later analysis, the 120 or so validation repertoires were produced on the same platform as the 666 repertoires of the first cohort. The study aimed to test whether cataloging public T cell receptors could reveal signatures of past pathogen exposure. Along with the roughly 670-subject first cohort, a separate validation cohort of over a hundred different subjects was used. High-throughput TCR immunosequencing, statistical association of individual TCRs with disease status, and machine learning were combined to predict cytomegalovirus infection status.

On this clone itself: Its specific antigen is unknown. The input lacks base qualities; no much larger clone sits a single base away.

The donors were included in the validation cohort of some 120 subjects, a group kept apart from the roughly 700-subject first cohort. Here is what the overall study found, with its caveats: A later analysis found that TCRs clustered in the first cohort also tended to co-occur in the 120 or so validation repertoires, with 94% of cluster scores above 0. The authors suggested that the approach could potentially be generalized to other disease states and immunological phenotypes. While some public TCRs were present in many individuals, most TCR sequences turned up only very rarely across donors. The study gave a list of about 170 TCR beta chains associated with cytomegalovirus. In vitro tests confirmed that a few of the cytomegalovirus-associated TCR beta chains recognize cytomegalovirus antigens. In both the original and validation cohorts, the classifier was reported to diagnose cytomegalovirus status with high specificity and sensitivity. A later analysis had no HLA typing for the validation cohort, so co-occurrence there was scored across all 110 or so repertoires.

Library creation used the immunoSEQ multiplex PCR assay. The original methods were these. A statistical classification framework was built for diagnosing cytomegalovirus status from the catalog of TCR beta chain sequences. TCRdb limited this immuneACCESS table to in-frame rearrangements with V and J called. A share of clones is missing; checked studies link under half to unresolved V genes, and the rest is unexplained. V, J and clone size are taken as reported in that table, and D and trimming were inferred from the DNA itself. A total of about 110,000 clones appear in this sample, about 87% of them only once. 1.5% to 2% of the sample rests with the top ten. The CDR1 and CDR2 encoded by the germline V gene are SGHAT and FQNNGV. V is pared back by 5 bases and J by 7 bases, with 20 bases lying between the germline termini. From cysteine to phenylalanine, the CDR3 is 16 amino acids long. Only the CDR3 portion is preserved as DNA: 48 bases, with reading frame beginning at the first base.

The rearrangement combines TRBV11-2 with TRBJ2-2, with no confident D gene call. What was sequenced was PBMCs. This TCR was sampled from a woman aged 18-29 years in good health and CMV-seropositive. The CDR3 region: CASSPTLGVVDGELFF. DNA sequence: TGTGCCAGCAGCCCGACACTTGGCGTCGTTGACGGGGAGCTGTTTTTT.